The table lists the clone carrying this TCR beta chain with many counts. Antigen: not known. Amplifying from RNA transcripts, the study obtained TCR beta CDR3 regions. Following a first-round RT-PCR that used HTBI primers, a second-round multiplex PCR was carried out. TCRdb processed the multiplex PCR reads anew with MiXCR; each CDR3 protein has one entry. Of 350,000 to 450,000 distinct CDR3 sequences in the sample, about 18% were seen once. The PBMCs had their origin in 10 ml of fresh peripheral blood. This entry comes from a study of Graves' ophthalmopathy and Graves' hyperthyroidism. Broader study findings: Between ophthalmopathy and stable hyperthyroidism, a 13-signature model drew a separation with around 90% sensitivity and 70% to 84% specificity. The study's model predicted ophthalmopathy progression at roughly 69% sensitivity and almost 75% specificity. Also, most clonotypes expanded in the thyroid above 0.001 frequency appeared in blood.

The CDR3 extends over 16 amino acids. With 3 bases clipped from V and 3 bases from J, the junction kept 7 bases outside the gene matches. The germline CDR1 and CDR2 sequences are KGHDR and SFDVKD. The source is a woman between 18 and 29 years old with Graves' ophthalmopathy. Sequenced input: peripheral blood. The chain uses TRBV24-1 and TRBJ1-1; 9 bases are a match to TRBD1. The chain's CDR3 is CATSDDSRTGDTEAFF. The CDR3, as DNA: TGTGCCACCAGTGATGACTCAAGGACAGGGGACACTGAAGCTTTCTTT.